This TCR beta chain is from a study of blood T cell repertoires in COVID-19. This table comes from immunoSEQ multiplex PCR, and its TCRdb copy is limited to in-frame clones, with some not included. The sample records over 55,000 clones, around three quarters being singletons. Germline V gene data show CDR1 as SGHNT and CDR2 as YENEEA. The CDR3 sequence is 16 residues long. Germline trimming cut 4 bases from V and 4 bases from J; bases unmatched to any gene: 5. This receptor was obtained from a woman aged 70-85 years with acute or convalescent COVID-19. The sequenced sample consisted of peripheral blood. The genes are TRBV11-3 and TRBJ2-3; TRBD2 matches 13 bases. The CDR3 nucleotides are TGTGCCAGCAGCTCCCCACTAGCGGGAGGGCCAGATACGCAGTATTTT. Amino acids: CASSSPLAGGPDTQYF.